This TCR beta chain was found in a study of T cells in Graves' hyperthyroidism and ophthalmopathy. Authors of the study amplified TCR beta CDR3 regions from RNA transcripts. During a first-round RT-PCR of the TCR CDR3, the HTBI primer set was used. A single record per CDR3 protein comes from TCRdb applying MiXCR to the multiplex PCR reads. The sample includes over 300,000 distinct CDR3 sequences, about 15% of them seen just once. The sample taken for sequencing was blood. The sequence derives from a woman in her sixties or seventies with Graves' hyperthyroidism.

CDR3 sequence reads: CSVMGTEAFF. The CDR3 DNA sequence: TGCAGCGTAATGGGGACTGAAGCTTTCTTT. This rearrangement joins TRBV29-1 to TRBJ1-1; no clear D. The V gene's germline CDR1 is SQVTM and CDR2 ANQGSEA. This CDR3 is built from 10 residues. Trimming cost V 6 bases and J 5 bases, with 7 bases left between them.